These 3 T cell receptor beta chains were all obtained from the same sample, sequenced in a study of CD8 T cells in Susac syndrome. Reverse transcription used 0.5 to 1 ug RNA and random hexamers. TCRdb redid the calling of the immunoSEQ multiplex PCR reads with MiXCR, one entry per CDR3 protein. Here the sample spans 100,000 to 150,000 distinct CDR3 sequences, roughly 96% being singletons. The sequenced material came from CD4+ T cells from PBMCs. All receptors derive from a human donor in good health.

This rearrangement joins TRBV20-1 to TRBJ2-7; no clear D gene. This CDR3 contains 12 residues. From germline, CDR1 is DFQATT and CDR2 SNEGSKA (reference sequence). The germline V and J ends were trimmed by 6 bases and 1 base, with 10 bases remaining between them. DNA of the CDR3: TGCAGTGCAATAGTCGGGTCCTACGAGCAGTACTTC. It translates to CSAIVGSYEQYF.

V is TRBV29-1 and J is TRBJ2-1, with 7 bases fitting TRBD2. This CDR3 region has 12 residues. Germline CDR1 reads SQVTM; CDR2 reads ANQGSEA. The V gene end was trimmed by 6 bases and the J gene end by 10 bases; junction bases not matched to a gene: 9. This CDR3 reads CSVRRETWEQFF. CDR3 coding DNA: TGCAGCGTAAGGCGGGAGACGTGGGAGCAGTTCTTC.

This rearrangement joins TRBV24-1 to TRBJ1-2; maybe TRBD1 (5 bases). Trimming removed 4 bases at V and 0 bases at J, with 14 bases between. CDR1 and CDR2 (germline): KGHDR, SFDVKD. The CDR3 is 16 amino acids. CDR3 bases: TGTGCCACCAGTGACCCCGGGGACCTAGCTAACTATGGCTACACCTTC. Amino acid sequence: CATSDPGDLANYGYTF.